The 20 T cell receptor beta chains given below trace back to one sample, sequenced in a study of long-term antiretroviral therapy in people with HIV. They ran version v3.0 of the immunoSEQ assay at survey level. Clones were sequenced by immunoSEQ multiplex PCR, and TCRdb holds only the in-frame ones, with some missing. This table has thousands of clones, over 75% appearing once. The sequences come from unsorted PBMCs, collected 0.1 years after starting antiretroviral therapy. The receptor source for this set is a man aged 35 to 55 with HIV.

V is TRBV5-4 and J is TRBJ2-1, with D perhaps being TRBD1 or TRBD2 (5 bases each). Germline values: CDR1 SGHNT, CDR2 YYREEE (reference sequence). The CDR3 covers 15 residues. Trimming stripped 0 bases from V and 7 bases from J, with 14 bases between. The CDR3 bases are TGTGCCAGCAGCTTGGGACGGGGCCGTGGAAATGAGCAGTTCTTC. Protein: CASSLGRGRGNEQFF.

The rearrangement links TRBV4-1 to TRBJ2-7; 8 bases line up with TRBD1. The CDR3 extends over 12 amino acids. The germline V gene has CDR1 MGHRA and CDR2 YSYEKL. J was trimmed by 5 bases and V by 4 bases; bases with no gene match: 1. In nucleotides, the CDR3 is TGCGCCAGCAGCCGGACAGGGAACGAGCAGTACTTC. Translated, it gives CASSRTGNEQYF.

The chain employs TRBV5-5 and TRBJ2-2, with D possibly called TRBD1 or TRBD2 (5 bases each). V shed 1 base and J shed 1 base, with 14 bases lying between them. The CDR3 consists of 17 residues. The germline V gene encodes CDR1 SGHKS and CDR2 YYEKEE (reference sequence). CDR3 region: CASSLWEVGVNTGELFF. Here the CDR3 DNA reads TGTGCCAGCAGCTTGTGGGAAGTGGGGGTGAACACCGGGGAGCTGTTTTTT. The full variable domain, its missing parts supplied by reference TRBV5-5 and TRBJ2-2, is DAGVTQSPTHLIKTRGQQVTLRCSPISGHKSVSWYQQVLGQGPQFIFQYYEKEERGRGNFPDRFSARQFPNYSSELNVNALLLGDSALYLCASSLWEVGVNTGELFFGEGSRLTVL.

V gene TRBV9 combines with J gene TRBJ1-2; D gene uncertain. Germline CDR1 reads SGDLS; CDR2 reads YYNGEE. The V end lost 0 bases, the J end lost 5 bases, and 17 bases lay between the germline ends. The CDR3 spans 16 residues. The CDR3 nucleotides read TGTGCCAGCAGCGTAGCCCTAAGCGAGGGTTTTTATGGCTACACCTTC. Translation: CASSVALSEGFYGYTF.

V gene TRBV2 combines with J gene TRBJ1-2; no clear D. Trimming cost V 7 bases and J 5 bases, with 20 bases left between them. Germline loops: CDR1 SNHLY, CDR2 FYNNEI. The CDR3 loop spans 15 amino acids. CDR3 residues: CASTRGRMSYYGYTF. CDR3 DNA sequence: TGTGCCAGCACCCGAGGGCGTATGTCATATTATGGCTACACCTTC.

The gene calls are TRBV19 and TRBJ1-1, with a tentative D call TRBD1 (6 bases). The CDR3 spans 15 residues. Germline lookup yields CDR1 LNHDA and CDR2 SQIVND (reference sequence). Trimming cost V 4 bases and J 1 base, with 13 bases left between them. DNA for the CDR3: TGTGCCAGTAGTAATCGCAGGGGTTCGAACACTGAAGCTTTCTTT. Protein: CASSNRRGSNTEAFF.

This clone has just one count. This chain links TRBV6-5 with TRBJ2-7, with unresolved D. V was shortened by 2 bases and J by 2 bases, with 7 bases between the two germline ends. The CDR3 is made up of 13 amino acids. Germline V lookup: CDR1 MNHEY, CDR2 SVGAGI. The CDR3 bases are TGTGCCAGCAGTTACGGCCGGACCTACGAGCAGTACTTC. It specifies CASSYGRTYEQYF.

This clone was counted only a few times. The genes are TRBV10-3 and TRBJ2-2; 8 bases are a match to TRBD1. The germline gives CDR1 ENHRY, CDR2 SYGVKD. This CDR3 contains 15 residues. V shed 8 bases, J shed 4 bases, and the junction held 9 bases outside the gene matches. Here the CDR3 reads CAIPSTGEGTGELFF. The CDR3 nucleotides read TGTGCCATCCCCTCGACAGGGGAAGGCACCGGGGAGCTGTTTTTT.

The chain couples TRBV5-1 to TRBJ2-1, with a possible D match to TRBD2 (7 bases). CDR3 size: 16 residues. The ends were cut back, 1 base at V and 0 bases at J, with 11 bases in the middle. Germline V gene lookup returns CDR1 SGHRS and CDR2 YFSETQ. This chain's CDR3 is CASSLRGGSSYNEQFF. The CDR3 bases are TGCGCCAGCAGCTTGAGGGGGGGTAGCTCCTACAATGAGCAGTTCTTC.

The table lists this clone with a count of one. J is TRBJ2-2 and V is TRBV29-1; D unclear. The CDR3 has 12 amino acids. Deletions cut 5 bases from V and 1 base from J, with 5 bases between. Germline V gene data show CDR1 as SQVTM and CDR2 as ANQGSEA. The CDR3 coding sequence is TGCAGCGTTATACGGAACACCGGGGAGCTGTTTTTT. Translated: CSVIRNTGELFF.

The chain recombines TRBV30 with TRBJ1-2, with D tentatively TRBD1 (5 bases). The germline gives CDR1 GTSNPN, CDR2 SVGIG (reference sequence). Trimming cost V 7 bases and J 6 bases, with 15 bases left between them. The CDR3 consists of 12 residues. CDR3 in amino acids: CAYRGSSDGYTF. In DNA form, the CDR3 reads TGTGCCTACCGGGGGTCGTCTGATGGCTACACCTTC.

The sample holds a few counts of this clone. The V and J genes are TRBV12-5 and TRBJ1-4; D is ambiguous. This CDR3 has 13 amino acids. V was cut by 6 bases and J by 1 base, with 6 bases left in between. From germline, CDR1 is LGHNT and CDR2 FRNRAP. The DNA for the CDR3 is TGTGCTAGTGGGGGTGGAACTAATGAAAAACTGTTTTTT. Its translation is CASGGGTNEKLFF. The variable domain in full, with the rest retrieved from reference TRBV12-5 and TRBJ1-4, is DARVTQTPRHKVTEMGQEVTMRCQPILGHNTVFWYRQTMMQGLELLAYFRNRAPLDDSGMPKDRFSAEMPDATLATLKIQPSEPRDSAVYFCASGGGTNEKLFFGSGTQLSVL.

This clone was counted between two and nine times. CDR3 DNA sequence: TGTGCCAGCAGCTTAGACGGGTATGGCTACACCTTC. Translating gives CASSLDGYGYTF. This rearrangement joins TRBV7-9 to TRBJ1-2, with D uncertain. This CDR3 comprises 12 residues. The germline V gene has CDR1 SEHNR and CDR2 FQNEAQ (reference sequence). Trimming removed 1 base at V and 5 bases at J, with 5 bases between. Variable domain in full (rest from reference TRBV7-9 and TRBJ1-2): DTGVSQNPRHKITKRGQNVTFRCDPISEHNRLYWYRQTLGQGPEFLTYFQNEAQLEKSRLLSDRFSAERPKGSFSTLEIQRTEQGDSAMYLCASSLDGYGYTFGSGTRLTVV.

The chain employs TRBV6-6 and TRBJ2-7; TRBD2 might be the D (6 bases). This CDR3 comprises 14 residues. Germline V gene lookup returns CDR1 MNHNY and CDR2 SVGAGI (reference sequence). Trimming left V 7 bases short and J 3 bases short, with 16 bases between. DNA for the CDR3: TGTGCCAGCACCCCCTCCTTAGCGGACTACGAGCAGTACTTC. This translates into CASTPSLADYEQYF.

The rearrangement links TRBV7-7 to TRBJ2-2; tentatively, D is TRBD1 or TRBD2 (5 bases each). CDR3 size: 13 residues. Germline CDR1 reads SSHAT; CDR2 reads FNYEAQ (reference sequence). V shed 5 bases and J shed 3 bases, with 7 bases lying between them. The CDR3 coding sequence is TGTGCCAGCAGCCCGGGACACACCGGGGAGCTGTTTTTT. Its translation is CASSPGHTGELFF.

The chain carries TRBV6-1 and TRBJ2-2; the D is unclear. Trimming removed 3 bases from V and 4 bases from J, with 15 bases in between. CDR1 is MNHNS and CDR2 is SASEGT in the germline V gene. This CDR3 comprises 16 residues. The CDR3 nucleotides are TGTGCCAGCAGTGACGGCTTCGGGTTTCTCACCGGGGAGCTGTTTTTT. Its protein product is CASSDGFGFLTGELFF.

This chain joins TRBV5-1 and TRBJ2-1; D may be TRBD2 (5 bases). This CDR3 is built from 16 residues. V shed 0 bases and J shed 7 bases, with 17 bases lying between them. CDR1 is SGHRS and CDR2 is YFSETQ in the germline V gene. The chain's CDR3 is CASSLEGRPRVNEQFF. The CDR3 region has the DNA TGCGCCAGCAGCTTGGAGGGCCGGCCGAGGGTAAATGAGCAGTTCTTC.

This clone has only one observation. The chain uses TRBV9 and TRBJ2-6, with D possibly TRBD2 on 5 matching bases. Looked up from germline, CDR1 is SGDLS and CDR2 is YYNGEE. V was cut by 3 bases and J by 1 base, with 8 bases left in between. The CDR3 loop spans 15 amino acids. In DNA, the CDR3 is TGTGCCAGCAGCGAGAGGGTATCTGGGGCCAACGTCCTGACTTTC. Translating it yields CASSERVSGANVLTF.

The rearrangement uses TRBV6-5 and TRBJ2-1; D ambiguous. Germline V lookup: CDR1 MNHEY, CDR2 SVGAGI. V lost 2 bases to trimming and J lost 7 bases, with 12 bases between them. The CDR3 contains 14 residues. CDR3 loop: CASSYVGSRNEQFF. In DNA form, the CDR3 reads TGTGCCAGCAGTTACGTTGGCAGTAGGAATGAGCAGTTCTTC.

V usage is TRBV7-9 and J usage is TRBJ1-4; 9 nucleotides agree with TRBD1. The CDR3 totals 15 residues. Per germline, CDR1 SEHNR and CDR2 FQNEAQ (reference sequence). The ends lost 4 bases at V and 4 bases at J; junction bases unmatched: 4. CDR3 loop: CASSSTGGVNEKLFF. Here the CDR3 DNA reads TGTGCCAGCAGCTCGACAGGGGGAGTTAATGAAAAACTGTTTTTT.